The clone carrying this T cell receptor (beta chain) was picked up a small number of times. Its antigen remains unidentified. This entry belongs to a study of CD4 T cells in relation to SARS-CoV-2 and coronaviruses. Study as a whole: PBMCs were cultured with antigen for roughly 10 days before TCR beta sequencing.

Assay used: immunoSEQ multiplex PCR; TCRdb lists only in-frame clones, some missing. The sample lists some 30,000 clones; 76% were seen once. CD4+ T cells from unexposed donors were obtained before the COVID-19 pandemic (2011-2018). The cells were cultured for 10 days before CD4+ T cells were isolated. Cells permitting, SARS-CoV-2 S/N and four cold-coronavirus spikes were tested on unexposed-donor CD4+ T cells. On days 3 and 7, cultures got half fresh IL-2 medium. Study conclusions and caveats: Crossreactivity was assessed only for spike protein, not other viral proteins.

The V gene end was trimmed by 5 bases and the J gene end by 5 bases; junction bases not matched to a gene: 12. The CDR3 spans 16 residues. Germline V CDR1 and CDR2: SSHAT, FNYEAQ (reference sequence). V and J are TRBV7-7 and TRBJ2-5; 9 bases map to TRBD2. The receptor was derived from a human donor in good health. The sequenced sample consisted of CD4+ T cells from PBMCs, cultured in vitro. CDR3 sequence (DNA): TGTGCCAGCAGCCCCGGGACTAGCCGGGCGAGGGAGACCCAGTACTTC. The encoded protein is CASSPGTSRARETQYF.